This note documents a single T cell receptor beta chain sequence. Its specificity is unknown. This sample is part of a study of T cell responses to AZD1222 COVID-19 vaccine. Study findings and constraints: A mostly white British donor set with more females was recruited, and clonal diversity was possibly underestimated. The study sampled repertoires only after the peak T cell response. Spike-specific TCR breadth and depth went up after people got two AZD1222 doses. Seropositive status at baseline applied to only five or six AZD1222 recipients.

Sequenced by immunoSEQ multiplex PCR; TCRdb stores in-frame clones only, minus some. The table records 95,000 to 100,000 clones, 86% of them present only once. Trimming took 3 bases from V and 8 from J; bases not matched to a gene: 1. Looked up from germline, CDR1 is GTSNPN and CDR2 is SVGIG (reference sequence). This CDR3 comprises 11 residues. The source was peripheral blood, collected on day 0 of AZD1222 vaccination. This clonotype was obtained from an adult in good health. The chain combines TRBV30 with TRBJ2-1, with TRBD2 identical over 7 bases. The CDR3 coding sequence is TGTGCCTGGAGCCGGGGGGATGAGCAGTTCTTC. Amino acid sequence: CAWSRGDEQFF.